The TCR beta chain described here comes from a study of blood T cell dynamics during melanoma immunotherapy. Study-level information: Patients with metastatic melanoma got pembrolizumab or nivolumab-ipilimumab as first-line care.

Study results and limitations: Disease-control patients' PBMC repertoires became either more clonal or more diverse at W3.

The CDR3 has 18 residues. This clone was counted a few times. Its specificity is not known. The time point denotes: week 3, after first cycle of checkpoint inhibitor. Patients had no prior systemic cancer treatment, immunosuppressants or other active cancers. Each bulk PBMC sample had approximately 340 ng DNA loaded. Clones were read by immunoSEQ multiplex PCR, and TCRdb kept only the in-frame ones, dropping some. The repertoire includes 25,000 to 35,000 clones, over 80% of them detected once, and about 9.3% sits in the top ten. This receptor was obtained from a human donor with melanoma. This chain uses TRBV21-1 with TRBJ2-5. TRBV21-1 is a documented pseudogene. The source material was blood, sampled from a patient treated with checkpoint blockade. The CDR3 here is CASSGFPGAKELEETQYF. CDR3 coding DNA: TGTGCCAGCAGCGGATTTCCGGGGGCCAAAGAGCTTGAAGAGACCCAGTACTTC.